A selection of T cell receptor beta chains follows, all from one sample in a study of blood T cell repertoires in COVID-19. Assay: immunoSEQ multiplex PCR; the TCRdb copy retains only in-frame clones and omits some. The table has tens of thousands of clones, 90% seen once. The material sequenced was peripheral blood. The receptors were gathered from a human donor in a cohort sampled during active COVID-19. Each CDR3 is given with its conserved first and last residue. A D gene is named only where the DNA matches it firmly. Expanded clones get a size class; other rows say once, few or many, or leave the size out.

J gene,CDR3 length,V gene,clone size,D gene,CDR3 protein,CDR3 DNA
TRBJ2-7,15,TRBV7-2,-,TRBD2,CASSLTSGSSYEQYF,TGTGCCAGCAGCCTGACTAGCGGGAGCTCCTACGAGCAGTACTTC
TRBJ2-1,14,TRBV29-1,-,-,CSVEGGTMQDEQFF,TGCAGCGTTGAAGGGGGGACAATGCAGGATGAGCAGTTCTTC
TRBJ2-3,16,TRBV12-5,-,-,CASGLVPGRSTDTQYF,TGTGCTAGTGGTTTGGTACCTGGCCGAAGCACAGATACGCAGTATTTT
TRBJ2-3,17,TRBV6-4,-,-,CASSDLPRGKYTDTQYF,TGTGCCAGCAGTGACTTACCCCGGGGTAAGTACACAGATACGCAGTATTTT
TRBJ2-3,20,TRBV5-4,-,TRBD2,CASSLAGLAGILPSTDTQYF,TGTGCCAGCAGCTTGGCCGGTCTAGCGGGCATATTACCTAGCACAGATACGCAGTATTTT
TRBJ1-2,15,TRBV7-2,-,-,CASSQNARANYGYTF,TGTGCCAGCAGCCAAAACGCTCGGGCTAACTATGGCTACACCTTC
TRBJ2-4,16,TRBV4-3,-,-,CASSQDRGSAGNIQYF,TGCGCCAGCAGCCAAGACAGGGGCTCTGCGGGAAACATTCAGTACTTC
TRBJ1-1,15,TRBV6-1,-,-,CASSEAGLGGTKAFF,TGTGCCAGCAGTGAAGCCGGTCTAGGAGGGACTAAAGCTTTCTTT
TRBJ1-4,14,TRBV4-3,-,-,CASSQDRGSQKLFF,TGCGCCAGCAGCCAAGACCGGGGTAGCCAAAAACTGTTTTTT
TRBJ2-3,15,TRBV7-3,-,TRBD2,CASSQSGRGTDTQYF,TGTGCCAGCAGCCAGAGCGGGAGAGGCACAGATACGCAGTATTTT
TRBJ2-3,16,TRBV5-8,-,-,CASSLGQGIGTDTQYF,TGTGCCAGCAGCTTGGGTCAGGGCATAGGCACAGATACGCAGTATTTT
TRBJ1-3,15,TRBV7-9,-,TRBD1,CASSPWTGDGNTIYF,TGTGCCAGCAGCCCTTGGACAGGGGATGGAAACACCATATATTTT
TRBJ2-7,16,TRBV5-1,-,-,CASSLDPDSLSYEQYF,TGCGCCAGCAGCTTAGATCCGGACAGCCTTTCCTACGAGCAGTACTTC
TRBJ1-1,13,TRBV10-3,-,-,CAISESQGLVAFF,TGTGCCATCAGTGAGTCGCAGGGATTGGTAGCTTTCTTT
TRBJ2-7,18,TRBV4-2,-,-,CASSQDGLSSAEDYEQYF,TGTGCCAGCAGCCAAGACGGGTTATCTTCGGCGGAGGACTACGAGCAGTACTTC
TRBJ2-1,13,TRBV6-1,once,-,CASSEPWGDEQFF,TGTGCCAGCAGTGAACCGTGGGGGGATGAGCAGTTCTTC
TRBJ1-4,13,TRBV29-1,-,-,CSALITGGGKLFF,TGCAGCGCCCTCATCACTGGGGGGGGAAAACTGTTTTTT
TRBJ1-5,15,TRBV12-5,-,-,CASGLVVGGEQPQHF,TGTGCTAGTGGTTTAGTGGTGGGGGGGGAGCAGCCCCAGCATTTT
TRBJ2-1,15,TRBV2,-,TRBD2,CASSLSGRQSNEQFF,TGTGCCAGCAGTCTAAGCGGGAGGCAGTCCAATGAGCAGTTCTTC
TRBJ2-2,12,TRBV19,-,-,CASRTGSGELFF,TGTGCCAGTCGAACAGGTTCCGGGGAGCTGTTTTTT
TRBJ1-6,13,TRBV12-3/TRBV12-4,-,TRBD1,CASRGQGSSPLHF,TGTGCCAGCCGGGGACAGGGGAGCTCACCCCTCCACTTT
TRBJ2-3,13,TRBV27,-,-,CASIYPYTDTQYF,TGTGCCAGCATCTACCCTTACACAGATACGCAGTATTTT
TRBJ1-2,13,TRBV10-3,-,TRBD1,CAISELQGGGYTF,TGTGCCATCAGTGAGCTCCAGGGGGGTGGCTACACCTTC
TRBJ1-4,15,TRBV30,-,-,CAWSRRTETNEKLFF,TGTGCCTGGAGTCGGCGGACAGAAACTAATGAAAAACTGTTTTTT
TRBJ1-2,16,TRBV16,-,-,CASSQFRQLANYGYTF,TGTGCCAGCAGCCAATTCAGACAGCTCGCTAACTATGGCTACACCTTC
TRBJ1-2,16,TRBV7-9,-,-,CASSSPFLGADDGYTF,TGTGCCAGCAGCTCACCTTTTCTGGGGGCCGATGATGGCTACACCTTC
TRBJ2-5,15,TRBV2,-,-,CASTARGHFQETQYF,TGTGCCAGCACAGCCCGCGGACACTTCCAAGAGACCCAGTACTTC
TRBJ1-2,14,TRBV6-4,-,-,CASSDSPGIGGYTF,TGTGCCAGCAGTGACTCTCCAGGGATTGGAGGCTACACCTTC
TRBJ1-2,15,TRBV6-6,-,-,CASSYLPAANYGYTF,TGTGCCAGCAGTTACCTTCCCGCGGCCAACTATGGCTACACCTTC
TRBJ2-3,15,TRBV19,-,TRBD1,CASSIDQGARDTQYF,TGTGCCAGTAGTATAGATCAGGGGGCGAGAGATACGCAGTATTTT
TRBJ2-2,13,TRBV7-9,-,TRBD1,CATGTGTTGELFF,TGTGCCACCGGGACAGGGACCACCGGGGAGCTGTTTTTT
TRBJ2-3,15,TRBV6-5,once,-,CASKPRLGDTDTQYF,TGTGCCAGCAAGCCCCGGCTCGGGGACACAGATACGCAGTATTTT
TRBJ2-7,15,TRBV5-4,-,-,CASSPGLGGAYEQYF,TGTGCCAGCAGCCCTGGATTAGGGGGAGCCTACGAGCAGTACTTC
TRBJ2-1,15,TRBV5-1,-,-,CASSTGTSPSDEQFF,TGCGCCAGCAGCACTGGGACAAGCCCCAGCGATGAGCAGTTCTTC
TRBJ1-6,14,TRBV6-4,-,TRBD1,CASSQLLTGAPLHF,TGTGCCAGCAGCCAATTATTGACAGGGGCCCCCCTCCACTTT
TRBJ1-2,14,TRBV7-9,few,TRBD1,CASSLGTGNYGYTF,TGTGCCAGCAGCTTAGGGACAGGGAACTATGGCTACACCTTC
TRBJ2-3,14,TRBV24-1,-,TRBD1,CATSPGQVPDTQYF,TGTGCCACCAGCCCGGGACAGGTGCCTGATACGCAGTATTTT
TRBJ1-1,15,TRBV5-1,-,TRBD1,CASSLAGQGNTEAFF,TGCGCCAGCAGCTTGGCGGGACAGGGGAACACTGAAGCTTTCTTT
TRBJ1-2,14,TRBV3-1/TRBV3-2,few,TRBD1,CASSPTGTGDGYTF,TGTGCCAGCAGCCCTACCGGGACAGGGGATGGCTACACCTTC
TRBJ1-2,13,TRBV5-6,-,-,CASSPQGYHGYTF,TGTGCCAGCAGCCCACAGGGATACCATGGCTACACCTTC
TRBJ2-1,15,TRBV6-5,-,TRBD1,CASITGTGANDEQFF,TGTGCCAGCATAACCGGGACAGGGGCCAATGATGAGCAGTTCTTC
TRBJ2-1,14,TRBV4-1,once,-,CASSQRGFYNEQFF,TGCGCCAGCAGCCAGAGAGGGTTTTACAATGAGCAGTTCTTC
TRBJ1-5,13,TRBV25-1,-,TRBD1,CASSGQGDQPQHF,TGTGCCAGCAGCGGACAGGGGGATCAGCCCCAGCATTTT
TRBJ2-5,13,TRBV7-2,-,-,CASCRATQETQYF,TGTGCCAGCTGCAGGGCGACACAAGAGACCCAGTACTTC
TRBJ1-4,16,TRBV4-3,-,-,CASSQDLRAVNEKLFF,TGCGCCAGCAGCCAAGACCTTCGCGCGGTGAATGAAAAACTGTTTTTT
TRBJ1-1,13,TRBV9,-,-,CASSATVNTEAFF,TGTGCCAGCAGCGCGACAGTAAACACTGAAGCTTTCTTT
TRBJ2-1,14,TRBV3-1/TRBV3-2,-,-,CASSQEPVISEQFF,TGTGCCAGCAGCCAAGAACCAGTGATCAGTGAGCAGTTCTTC